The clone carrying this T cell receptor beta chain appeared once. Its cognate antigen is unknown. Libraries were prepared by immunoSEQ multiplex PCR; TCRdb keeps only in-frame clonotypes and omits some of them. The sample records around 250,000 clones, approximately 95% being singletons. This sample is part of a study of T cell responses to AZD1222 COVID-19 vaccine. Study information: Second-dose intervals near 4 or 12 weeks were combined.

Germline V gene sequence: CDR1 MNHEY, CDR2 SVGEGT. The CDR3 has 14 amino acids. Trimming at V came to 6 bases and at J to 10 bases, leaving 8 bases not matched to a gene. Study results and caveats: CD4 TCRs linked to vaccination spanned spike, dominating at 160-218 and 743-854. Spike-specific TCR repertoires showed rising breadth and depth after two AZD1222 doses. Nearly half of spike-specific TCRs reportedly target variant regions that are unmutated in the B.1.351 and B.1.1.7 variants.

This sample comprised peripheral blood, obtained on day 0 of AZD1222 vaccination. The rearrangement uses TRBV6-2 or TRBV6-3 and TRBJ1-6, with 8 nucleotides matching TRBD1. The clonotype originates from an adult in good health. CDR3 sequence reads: CASSHGQGNSPLHF. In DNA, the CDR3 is TGTGCCAGCAGCCACGGACAGGGTAACTCACCCCTCCACTTT.